This entry is about one T cell receptor beta chain. Its antigen is not yet known. Per-base qualities were not stored, and no clone one base away is much larger. The data were obtained in a study of blood T cell repertoires in COVID-19 (dated by TCRdb to 2019 to 2021). About the study as a whole: Collaborator samples came from the United States, Italy and Spain and covered acute and convalescent phases of COVID-19. The dataset comprised deeply sampled blood TCRbeta repertoires from subjects exposed to, actively infected with, or recovered from COVID-19. The samples were drawn from two sources: the first 160 participants of the ongoing ImmuneRACE study, and about 1,300 subjects contributed by 6 global collaborators. HLA class I and class II types, where available, came from metadata supplied by the sample provider rather than from assay-based typing. The repertoires were released in a freely available public database intended as a resource for research on the immune response to SARS-CoV-2. The material from the prospective study consisted of cDNA or gDNA derived from T cells, B-cell-depleted T cells, or PBMCs. The sample metadata nearly always contained a de-identified subject ID, COVID-19 status, age in years and sex. What the study reported, not specific to this receptor: The amount of clinical and demographic metadata varied by source and participant and was provided uncurated.

Enrolling through a virtual design, the prospective study's participants ranged in age from about 18 to 89 years and lived across about two dozen United States geographic areas. In the prospective study, cohorts were assigned on the basis of participant-reported clinical history obtained from a screening survey and a study questionnaire. A participant counted as exposed if, within 2 weeks of entering the study, that participant had been in contact with someone who had a PCR-confirmed or clinician-diagnosed COVID-19 case. Mobile phlebotomists in the prospective study collected whole blood, serum and a nasopharyngeal or oropharyngeal swab from every participant. Additional blood draws and questionnaires over an approximately two-month period could optionally be provided by prospective study participants. Blood samples from the prospective study were shipped frozen or at room temperature prior to DNA extraction.

The immunoSEQ Assay, a bias-controlled multiplex PCR, was used to amplify TCRbeta CDR3 regions from genomic DNA. The authors processed their data as follows. The number of nucleated cells in each sample was estimated by amplification of reference gene primers within the assay. Sequence reads were collapsed and filtered to measure the absolute abundance of every unique TCRbeta CDR3 rearrangement. For each sample, productive Simpson clonality was calculated by taking the square root of Simpson's diversity index across productive rearrangements. Here the immuneACCESS table is served through TCRdb, limited to in-frame sequences with V and J called. Missing clones are a known gap in these copies; in checked studies unresolved V genes cover under half, and the rest lacks a known reason. The V and J calls and clone size were taken over from that table, and D and trimming were inferred from the DNA. For this sample there are 250,000 to 300,000 clones; around 84% appear just once. Clones ranked in the top ten supply 5% of the sample.

Deletion took 5 bases off V and 1 base off J, with a span of 12 bases between the germline ends. From its cysteine to its phenylalanine, the CDR3 spans 14 amino acids. Only the CDR3 part of the read is kept: 42 bases, read in frame from the first base. Via the germline V gene, CDR1 is SGDLS and CDR2 YYNGEE. Source material: PBMCs or T cells enriched from blood (not recorded which). The TCR sequence derives from a man between 40 and 49 years old who had been exposed to COVID-19. The V and J genes are TRBV9 and TRBJ1-1; the D segment cannot be called with confidence. This receptor has the CDR3 CASRGDTQNTEAFF. The sequenced DNA: TGTGCCAGCAGGGGAGACACCCAGAACACTGAAGCTTTCTTT.